This T cell receptor beta chain was found in a study of blood T cell repertoires in COVID-19. Study-wide background: Acute-phase and convalescent COVID-19 samples originated in the United States, Italy and Spain.

Trimming removed 0 bases from V and 5 bases from J, with 5 bases in between. The germline V gene encodes CDR1 ENHRY and CDR2 SYGVKD. This CDR3 contains 13 residues. Using immunoSEQ multiplex PCR, the repertoire was profiled, and TCRdb retains in-frame clones only, with some absent. The top ten clones hold over 9.5% of a sample with around 100,000 clones, roughly four fifths of them seen once. J is TRBJ2-1 and V is TRBV10-3; tentatively, D is TRBD2 (5 bases). Sequenced sample: peripheral blood. The TCR comes from a man in his forties or fifties with active or convalescent COVID-19. CDR3 loop: CAISESRDNEQFF. DNA of the CDR3: TGTGCCATCAGTGAGTCGAGGGACAATGAGCAGTTCTTC.